The 20 T cell receptor beta chains below come from one sample, sequenced in a study of Ad26.COV2.S vaccination and SARS-CoV-2 variants. Sequenced by immunoSEQ multiplex PCR; TCRdb stores in-frame clones only, minus some. The sample includes under 550,000 clones, roughly 90% of them seen just once. The treatment is: about 20 received Ad26.COV2.S at low or high dose, single or two shots; about 5 received placebo; per-sample allocation not given. After the first vaccine or placebo injection, samples were drawn on day 63. The sample in question was peripheral blood, obtained in a trial of Ad26.COV2.S vaccine versus placebo. Receptors originate from a person aged 18-60 years who received the Ad26.COV2.S COVID-19 vaccine or a placebo.

The CDR3, as DNA: TGTGCCAGCAGCATTAGAGCGTCGCGGCACGAGCAGTACTTC. As protein: CASSIRASRHEQYF. This chain joins TRBV13 and TRBJ2-7; no reliable D call. The V and J ends lost 5 bases and 5 bases respectively, with 16 bases between them. This CDR3 is 14 amino acids long. Germline values: CDR1 PRHDT, CDR2 FYEKMQ (reference sequence).

The CDR3 protein is CASSQSGRRGNEQFF. The DNA for the CDR3 is TGTGCCAGCAGCCAGTCGGGGCGGCGTGGCAATGAGCAGTTCTTC. This chain uses TRBV5-5 with TRBJ2-1, with D perhaps being TRBD1 or TRBD2 (5 bases each). CDR1 and CDR2 (germline): SGHKS, YYEKEE (reference sequence). CDR3 size: 15 residues. V shed 4 bases and J shed 6 bases, with 17 bases lying between them.

The chain links TRBV7-9 to TRBJ1-5, with 12 bases lining up with TRBD1. Losses at the gene ends were 11 bases for V and 5 bases for J; bases not matched to a gene: 7. This CDR3 is 14 amino acids long. The germline V gene encodes CDR1 SEHNR and CDR2 FQNEAQ (reference sequence). The CDR3: CASKGTGGDQPQHF. The CDR3 nucleotides are TGTGCCTCTAAAGGGACAGGGGGCGATCAGCCCCAGCATTTT.

This clone was counted a single time. V and J are TRBV7-2 and TRBJ2-5, with 8 bases aligning to TRBD1. CDR3 size: 14 residues. The germline V gene has CDR1 SGHTA and CDR2 FQGNSA. V shed 0 bases and J 5 bases; nucleotides not matched to a gene: 2. CDR3 in amino acids: CASSLAGDRETQYF. In DNA, the CDR3 is TGTGCCAGCAGCTTAGCGGGGGACAGGGAGACCCAGTACTTC.

The genes are TRBV27 and TRBJ1-2; 10 bases agree with TRBD1. The CDR3 has 14 amino acids. The V segment lost 6 bases and the J segment 5 bases; nucleotides outside the gene matches: 6. Germline CDR1 MNHEY, CDR2 SMNVEV (reference sequence). The CDR3: CASSRGQGYYGYTF. The DNA for the CDR3 is TGTGCCAGCAGCCGGGGACAGGGGTATTATGGCTACACCTTC.

This clone was detected only a few times. The chain employs TRBV7-8 and TRBJ2-5, with D possibly matching TRBD2 (6 bases). The CDR3 is made up of 17 amino acids. Germline-derived CDR1 and CDR2 are SGHVS and FQNEAQ. Trimming cost V 0 bases and J 3 bases, with 17 bases left between them. The CDR3: CASSLARTMEIEETQYF. The CDR3 DNA sequence: TGTGCCAGCAGCTTAGCGCGGACTATGGAGATAGAAGAGACCCAGTACTTC.

This clone was seen only once. The chain combines TRBV7-2 with TRBJ2-1; D may be TRBD1 (5 bases). The germline CDR1 and CDR2 sequences are SGHTA and FQGNSA. CDR3 length equals 15 residues. Trimming stripped 1 base from V and 0 bases from J, with 7 bases between. Here the CDR3 reads CASSLGQGSYNEQFF. The CDR3 coding sequence is TGTGCCAGCAGCTTAGGCCAGGGCTCCTACAATGAGCAGTTCTTC.

V and J are TRBV12-3 or TRBV12-4 and TRBJ2-3; D unclear. Between the trimmed V and J ends, which lost 8 bases and 2 bases, there was a span of 8 bases. This CDR3 contains 12 residues. CDR3 sequence: CASGRATDTQYF. CDR3 nucleotide sequence: TGTGCCAGCGGCCGGGCCACAGATACGCAGTATTTT.

V usage is TRBV4-3 and J usage is TRBJ2-7, with 7 bases matching TRBD2. The germline V gene has CDR1 LGHNA and CDR2 YSLEER. The junction had 7 bases not matched to a gene; V was cut back by 3 bases and J by 5 bases. The CDR3 covers 14 residues. The CDR3 DNA sequence: TGCGCCAGCAGCCAGCAGGGAGGGCCGGACGAGCAGTACTTC. Residues: CASSQQGGPDEQYF.

The chain couples TRBV5-1 to TRBJ2-1; D remains ambiguous. Trimming shortened V by 0 bases and J by 10 bases, and 11 bases separated the two germline ends. The CDR3 is 13 residues long. Germline lookup yields CDR1 SGHRS and CDR2 YFSETQ. CDR3 loop: CASSLASRTEQFF. The CDR3 region has the DNA TGCGCCAGCAGCTTGGCCTCCCGGACGGAGCAGTTCTTC.

V usage is TRBV6-5 and J usage is TRBJ1-5; D gene unclear. Germline V lookup: CDR1 MNHEY, CDR2 SVGAGI. The CDR3 runs 13 residues. V shed 6 bases and J shed 2 bases, with 8 bases lying between them. As DNA, the CDR3 is TGTGCCAGCAGGGACGGCCGCAATCAGCCCCAGCATTTT. Translated: CASRDGRNQPQHF.

The V call is TRBV30, the J call TRBJ2-2; D ambiguous. The V end lost 3 bases, the J end lost 6 bases, and 8 bases lay between the germline ends. The CDR3 sequence is 12 residues long. Germline V gene sequence: CDR1 GTSNPN, CDR2 SVGIG (reference sequence). The CDR3 sequence: CAWRITPGELFF. In DNA form, the CDR3 reads TGTGCCTGGAGGATTACGCCCGGGGAGCTGTTTTTT.

This clone appeared a few times. The rearrangement links TRBV9 to TRBJ2-5; 9 bases agree with TRBD1. CDR3 size: 14 residues. The J segment lost 1 base and the V segment lost 4 bases, leaving 2 bases of the junction unmatched. The germline CDR1 and CDR2 sequences are SGDLS and YYNGEE. For the CDR3, the DNA is TGTGCCAGCAGCCAGACAGGGGGCCAAGAGACCCAGTACTTC. Translated: CASSQTGGQETQYF.

This clone occurred many times. The chain is built from TRBV7-9 and TRBJ2-7, with 13 bases identical to TRBD2. This CDR3 has 17 amino acids. J was trimmed by 6 bases and V by 4 bases; bases with no gene match: 12. Germline V CDR1 and CDR2: SEHNR, FQNEAQ (reference sequence). As DNA, the CDR3 is TGTGCCAGCAGCTCCCCCGGGACTAGCGGGGTCAGGGGCGAGCAGTACTTC. Amino acid sequence: CASSSPGTSGVRGEQYF. Complete variable domain (other parts from reference TRBV7-9 and TRBJ2-7): DTGVSQNPRHKITKRGQNVTFRCDPISEHNRLYWYRQTLGQGPEFLTYFQNEAQLEKSRLLSDRFSAERPKGSFSTLEIQRTEQGDSAMYLCASSSPGTSGVRGEQYFGPGTRLTVT.

This chain connects TRBV7-9 to TRBJ2-7; no clear D. V lost 5 bases, J lost 6 bases, and 8 bases lay in between. Germline-derived CDR1 and CDR2 are SEHNR and FQNEAQ (reference sequence). The CDR3 contains 11 residues. CDR3 nucleotides: TGTGCCAGCAGCCCCCTGGCCGAGCAGTACTTC. Amino acid sequence: CASSPLAEQYF. Supplemented by reference TRBV7-9 and TRBJ2-7, the full variable domain reads DTGVSQNPRHKITKRGQNVTFRCDPISEHNRLYWYRQTLGQGPEFLTYFQNEAQLEKSRLLSDRFSAERPKGSFSTLEIQRTEQGDSAMYLCASSPLAEQYFGPGTRLTVT.

This clone has more than one count but fewer than ten. The chain's CDR3 is CASSLTGHGPNRQETQYF. The CDR3 nucleotides are TGTGCCAGCAGTTTAACCGGGCACGGGCCAAATCGCCAAGAGACCCAGTACTTC. The chain employs TRBV27 and TRBJ2-5; no clear D gene. CDR1 MNHEY and CDR2 SMNVEV come from the germline V gene (reference sequence). The CDR3 covers 18 residues. V gave up 2 bases and J gave up 1 base, with 20 bases separating them.

V gene TRBV19 combines with J gene TRBJ2-2; 9 bases line up with TRBD1. Germline values: CDR1 LNHDA, CDR2 SQIVND (reference sequence). V gave up 6 bases and J gave up 0 bases; unmatched junction bases: 2. The CDR3 extends over 15 amino acids. The CDR3 here is CASSRQGANTGELFF. The CDR3 bases are TGTGCCAGTAGCCGACAGGGGGCGAACACCGGGGAGCTGTTTTTT. The whole variable domain, remainder taken from reference TRBV19 and TRBJ2-2, is DGGITQSPKYLFRKEGQNVTLSCEQNLNHDAMYWYRQDPGQGLRLIYYSQIVNDFQKGDIAEGYSVSREKKESFPLTVTSAQKNPTAFYLCASSRQGANTGELFFGEGSRLTVL.

A single count supports this clone. The chain combines TRBV5-1 with TRBJ1-1; D perhaps matches TRBD1 (6 bases). Trimming shortened V by 2 bases and J by 5 bases, and 13 bases separated the two germline ends. Per the germline V gene, CDR1 is SGHRS and CDR2 is YFSETQ. The CDR3 extends over 14 amino acids. The CDR3 sequence is CASSFGRGRTEAFF. The CDR3 nucleotides are TGCGCCAGCAGCTTCGGGCGGGGGCGAACTGAAGCTTTCTTT.

In DNA, the CDR3 is TGTGCCAGCAGGACCGACAGGGGAGGGACTGAAGCTTTCTTT. As protein: CASRTDRGGTEAFF. The genes are TRBV6-5 and TRBJ1-1; TRBD1 matches 8 bases. The V and J ends lost 6 bases and 5 bases, in that order; junction bases with no gene match: 8. This CDR3 comprises 14 residues. The germline gives CDR1 MNHEY, CDR2 SVGAGI.

In the case of this clone: Other DNA sequences in this specimen translate into the identical CDR3. The chain has TRBV9 and TRBJ1-3; no clear D gene. The CDR3 length is 13 residues. V lost 0 bases, J lost 4 bases, and 5 bases lay in between. Germline assignment: CDR1 SGDLS and CDR2 YYNGEE. The CDR3 nucleotides read TGTGCCAGCAGCGTAGCTACAGGAAACACCATATATTTT. Protein: CASSVATGNTIYF. The whole variable domain, remainder taken from reference TRBV9 and TRBJ1-3, is DSGVTQTPKHLITATGQRVTLRCSPRSGDLSVYWYQQSLDQGLQFLIQYYNGEERAKGNILERFSAQQFPDLHSELNLSSLELGDSALYFCASSVATGNTIYFGEGSWLTVV.